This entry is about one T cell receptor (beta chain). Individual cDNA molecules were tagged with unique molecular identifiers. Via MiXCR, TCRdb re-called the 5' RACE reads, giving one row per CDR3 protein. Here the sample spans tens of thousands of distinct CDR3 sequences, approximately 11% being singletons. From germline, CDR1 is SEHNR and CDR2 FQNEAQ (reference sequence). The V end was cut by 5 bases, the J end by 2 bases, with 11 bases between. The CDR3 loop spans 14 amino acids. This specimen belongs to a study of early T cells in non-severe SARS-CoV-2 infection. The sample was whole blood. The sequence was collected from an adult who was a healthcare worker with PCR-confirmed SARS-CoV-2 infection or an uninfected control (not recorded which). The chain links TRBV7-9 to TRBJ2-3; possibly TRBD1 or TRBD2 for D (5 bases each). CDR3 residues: CASSLGGFTDTQYF. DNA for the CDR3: TGTGCCAGCAGCCTTGGGGGTTTCACAGATACGCAGTATTTT. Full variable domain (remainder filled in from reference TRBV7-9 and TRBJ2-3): DTGVSQNPRHKITKRGQNVTFRCDPISEHNRLYWYRQTLGQGPEFLTYFQNEAQLEKSRLLSDRFSAERPKGSFSTLEIQRTEQGDSAMYLCASSLGGFTDTQYFGPGTRLTVL.